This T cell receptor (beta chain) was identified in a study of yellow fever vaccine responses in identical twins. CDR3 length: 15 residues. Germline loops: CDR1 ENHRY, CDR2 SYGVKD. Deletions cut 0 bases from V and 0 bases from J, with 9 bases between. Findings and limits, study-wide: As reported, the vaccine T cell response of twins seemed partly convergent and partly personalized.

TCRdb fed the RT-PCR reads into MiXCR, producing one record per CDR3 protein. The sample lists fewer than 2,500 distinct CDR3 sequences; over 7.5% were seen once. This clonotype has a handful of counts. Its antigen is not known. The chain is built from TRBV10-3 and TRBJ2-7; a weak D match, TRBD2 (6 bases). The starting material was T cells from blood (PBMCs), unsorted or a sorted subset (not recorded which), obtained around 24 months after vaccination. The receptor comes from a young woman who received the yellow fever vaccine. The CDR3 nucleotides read TGTGCCATCAGTGAGTCGACTAGTGGCTCCTACGAGCAGTACTTC. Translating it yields CAISESTSGSYEQYF.